Here is one TCR beta chain with its context. Its antigen is not identified. The definition of stable Graves' hyperthyroidism was no ophthalmopathy progression within 18 months. Hyperthyroidism had been newly diagnosed in patients aged 18 to 65, and its duration was under 2 months. Patients showing uncontrolled infection, other autoimmune disease, pregnancy or lactation were ineligible. These data originate in a study of T cells in Graves' hyperthyroidism and ophthalmopathy. Study-wide results and limits: Also found in blood were most expanded thyroid clonotypes above 0.001.

From RNA transcripts, TCR beta CDR3 regions were amplified. HTBI primers were employed in a first-round RT-PCR of the TCR CDR3. TCRdb re-called the multiplex PCR reads through MiXCR, storing one row per CDR3 protein. The data hold about 320,000 distinct CDR3 sequences, with around a sixth observed a single time. Germline CDR1 and CDR2: DFQATT and SNEGSKA (reference sequence). The CDR3 is made up of 11 amino acids. V lost 6 bases to trimming and J lost 4 bases; unmatched junction nucleotides: 1. The specimen was blood. This TCR was sampled from a young man with Graves' hyperthyroidism. The V gene is TRBV20-1, the J gene TRBJ1-2, with TRBD1 matching over 8 bases. CDR3 loop: CSATGVYGYTF. The CDR3 DNA follows: TGCAGTGCGACAGGGGTCTATGGCTACACCTTC.